The 27 T cell receptor beta chains below come from one sample, sequenced in a study of glioma-infiltrating T cells after dendritic cell vaccination. Profiled with immunoSEQ multiplex PCR; TCRdb holds only in-frame clones, not every one. The data hold about 38,000 clones, with 70% to 85% observed a single time. The source was blood, collected before dendritic cell vaccination. These receptors came from a human donor with glioblastoma.

The chain uses TRBV5-1 and TRBJ1-1; 7 positions match TRBD1. The germline gives CDR1 SGHRS, CDR2 YFSETQ. The CDR3 is 15 residues long. The J segment lost 1 base and the V segment lost 2 bases, leaving 5 bases of the junction unmatched. In DNA, the CDR3 is TGCGCCAGCAGCTTCCAGGGGGTGGGGAACACTGAAGCTTTCTTT. This translates into CASSFQGVGNTEAFF. The variable domain in full, with the rest retrieved from reference TRBV5-1 and TRBJ1-1, is KAGVTQTPRYLIKTRGQQVTLSCSPISGHRSVSWYQQTPGQGLQFLFEYFSETQRNKGNFPGRFSGRQFSNSRSEMNVSTLELGDSALYLCASSFQGVGNTEAFFGQGTRLTVV.

The chain joins TRBV19 to TRBJ2-5; D possibly corresponds to TRBD1 (6 bases). This CDR3 has 14 amino acids. CDR1 is LNHDA and CDR2 is SQIVND in the germline V gene (reference sequence). V was trimmed by 4 bases and J by 5 bases, leaving 14 bases between them. For the CDR3, the DNA is TGTGCCAGTAGTAAGGCGGCAGGGGAGGAGACCCAGTACTTC. Translating gives CASSKAAGEETQYF.

The V gene is TRBV5-1, the J gene TRBJ1-4; TRBD1 matches 12 bases. Per the germline V gene, CDR1 is SGHRS and CDR2 is YFSETQ. V lost 6 bases and J lost 8; bases outside the gene matches: 5. The CDR3 runs 14 residues. The CDR3, as DNA: TGCGCCAGCACCAGGGACAGGGGGCGAGAAAAACTGTTTTTT. Its translation is CASTRDRGREKLFF.

This clone was counted between two and nine times. The V call is TRBV27, the J call TRBJ1-5; possible D gene TRBD1, 5 bases. Germline V lookup: CDR1 MNHEY, CDR2 SMNVEV (reference sequence). This CDR3 has 14 amino acids. The germline V and J ends were trimmed by 3 bases and 6 bases, with 12 bases remaining between them. As DNA, the CDR3 is TGTGCCAGCAGTTTCCAAGGGAGGGGTCAGCCCCAGCATTTT. It codes for CASSFQGRGQPQHF.

This chain connects TRBV9 to TRBJ2-3, with D tentatively TRBD2 (5 bases). Germline CDR1 reads SGDLS; CDR2 reads YYNGEE. Trimming removed 1 base from V and 0 bases from J, with 15 bases in between. CDR3 length equals 17 residues. In DNA form, the CDR3 reads TGTGCCAGCAGCGTAACGGGATCCCCAAGGAGCACAGATACGCAGTATTTT. Protein: CASSVTGSPRSTDTQYF.

This clone was observed a handful of times. V is TRBV11-3 and J is TRBJ2-7; maybe TRBD1 (6 bases). The CDR3 spans 14 residues. V was shortened by 5 bases and J by 9 bases, with 20 bases between the two germline ends. The germline gives CDR1 SGHNT, CDR2 YENEEA. CDR3 residues: CASSPNRASGRQYF. The DNA of the CDR3 is TGTGCCAGCAGCCCAAACAGGGCTTCTGGACGGCAGTACTTC. The whole variable domain, remainder taken from reference TRBV11-3 and TRBJ2-7, is EAGVVQSPRYKIIEKKQPVAFWCNPISGHNTLYWYLQNLGQGPELLIRYENEEAVDDSQLPKDRFSAERLKGVDSTLKIQPAELGDSAVYLCASSPNRASGRQYFGPGTRLTVT.

The rearrangement uses TRBV6-6 and TRBJ2-5; D is possibly TRBD2 (6 bases). V lost 8 bases to trimming and J lost 3 bases, with 16 bases between them. The CDR3 runs 14 residues. CDR1 and CDR2 from the germline V gene are MNHNY and SVGAGI (reference sequence). The chain's CDR3 is CASVRTINKETQYF. The CDR3 DNA sequence: TGTGCCAGCGTCAGGACTATTAACAAAGAGACCCAGTACTTC.

The chain is built from TRBV11-3 and TRBJ2-6; 13 nucleotides align to TRBD2. This CDR3 has 18 amino acids. Germline values: CDR1 SGHNT, CDR2 YENEEA. V lost 5 bases to trimming and J lost 0 bases; unmatched junction nucleotides: 4. CDR3 in amino acids: CASSLLAGGPSGANVLTF. The CDR3 nucleotides read TGTGCCAGCAGCCTACTAGCGGGGGGGCCCTCTGGGGCCAACGTCCTGACTTTC.

The V and J genes are TRBV4-1 and TRBJ2-5; no clear D. Gene TRBJ2-7 matches the end of the DNA better, so the J call may be wrong. Germline CDR1 reads MGHRA; CDR2 reads YSYEKL. This CDR3 is built from 14 residues. CDR3 nucleotide sequence: TGCGCCAGCAGCCAAGAACCACAGACCTACGAGCAGTACTTC. Translation gives CASSQEPQTYEQYF.

This chain uses TRBV19 with TRBJ1-5; 7 bases are a match to TRBD1. The CDR3 is 14 amino acids. V shed 7 bases and J 6 bases; nucleotides not matched to a gene: 9. From germline, CDR1 is LNHDA and CDR2 SQIVND (reference sequence). The CDR3 DNA sequence: TGTGCCAGTATGGTACAGGGGCTTGGTCAGCCCCAGCATTTT. Translation gives CASMVQGLGQPQHF.

The CDR3 bases are TGTGCCAGCAGGACTAGCGCGGCCTACAATGAGCAGTTCTTC. Translation gives CASRTSAAYNEQFF. J is TRBJ2-1 and V is TRBV2; TRBD2 aligns across 8 bases. Per germline, CDR1 SNHLY and CDR2 FYNNEI. V lost 6 bases to trimming and J lost 2 bases; unmatched junction nucleotides: 3. This CDR3 has 14 amino acids.

DNA of the CDR3: TGTGCCAGCAGTGCGGTACCAGGGAATCAATACGAGCAGTACTTC. Translation gives CASSAVPGNQYEQYF. The chain links TRBV2 to TRBJ2-7; D is perhaps TRBD1 (5 bases). Germline CDR1 SNHLY, CDR2 FYNNEI. The CDR3 sequence is 15 residues long. Trimming removed 4 bases at V and 4 bases at J, with 17 bases between.

The chain recombines TRBV5-6 with TRBJ2-7; 8 nucleotides agree with TRBD1. Germline CDR1 SGHDT, CDR2 YYEEEE. CDR3 length equals 14 residues. V shed 2 bases and J 6 bases; nucleotides not matched to a gene: 7. The CDR3 region is CASSFWDRNGEQYF. CDR3 bases: TGTGCCAGCAGCTTCTGGGACAGGAACGGCGAGCAGTACTTC.

V is TRBV7-5 and J is TRBJ2-3; TRBD1, as called in the table, went unchecked against the DNA. TRBV7-5 is assigned pseudogene status. CDR3 length equals 17 residues. CDR3 loop: CARSFEGDRGRTDTQYF. CDR3 bases: TGTGCCAGAAGCTTCGAGGGGGACAGGGGGCGAACAGATACGCAGTATTTT.

The V and J genes are TRBV10-1 and TRBJ1-1; TRBD1 might be the D (5 bases). The CDR3 extends over 14 amino acids. The V and J ends lost 3 bases and 4 bases respectively, with 12 bases between them. Germline V lookup: CDR1 WNHNN, CDR2 SYGVQD (reference sequence). The CDR3 here is CASSDGGEVTEAFF. DNA of the CDR3: TGCGCCAGCAGTGACGGAGGGGAGGTCACTGAAGCTTTCTTT.

The chain has TRBV5-1 and TRBJ2-1; D not certain. Germline V CDR1 and CDR2: SGHRS, YFSETQ. Deletions cut 2 bases from V and 5 bases from J, with 8 bases between. CDR3 length equals 13 residues. As DNA, the CDR3 is TGCGCCAGCAGCTTCGGCGGAAACAATGAGCAGTTCTTC. It specifies CASSFGGNNEQFF. Based on the CDR3 plus reference TRBV5-1 and TRBJ2-1, the full variable domain is KAGVTQTPRYLIKTRGQQVTLSCSPISGHRSVSWYQQTPGQGLQFLFEYFSETQRNKGNFPGRFSGRQFSNSRSEMNVSTLELGDSALYLCASSFGGNNEQFFGPGTRLTVL.

The chain recombines TRBV23-1 with TRBJ1-4; 11 bases are shared with TRBD1. TRBV23-1 is identified as an open reading frame with a role that is uncertain. V gave up 0 bases and J gave up 5 bases; unmatched junction bases: 5. The CDR3 is made up of 17 amino acids. The CDR3 region has the DNA TGCGCCAGCAGTCAATCGGGACAGGGGGATTCCAATGAAAAACTGTTTTTT. Translating it yields CASSQSGQGDSNEKLFF.

The chain is built from TRBV4-2 and TRBJ2-2, with 8 nucleotides matching TRBD1. There are 18 residues in the CDR3. Germline assignment: CDR1 LGHNA and CDR2 YNFKEQ. With 5 bases clipped from V and 0 bases from J, the junction kept 11 bases outside the gene matches. The CDR3 loop is CASSTHTGQGSNTGELFF. The CDR3 DNA is TGTGCCAGCAGCACTCATACCGGACAGGGTTCGAACACCGGGGAGCTGTTTTTT.

The rearrangement uses TRBV6-1 and TRBJ1-4, with 8 nucleotides matching TRBD1. With V trimmed by 6 bases and J by 7 bases, 7 bases remained unmatched. The CDR3 length is 14 residues. Germline assignment: CDR1 MNHNS and CDR2 SASEGT. This CDR3 reads CASRSGGIGEKLFF. The CDR3 DNA reads as TGTGCCAGCAGGTCAGGGGGCATAGGTGAAAAACTGTTTTTT.

This chain connects TRBV7-2 to TRBJ1-5; 7 bases align to TRBD1. The CDR3 has 15 amino acids. Unmatched junction bases numbered 5, after V lost 2 bases and J lost 4 bases. Germline assignment: CDR1 SGHTA and CDR2 FQGNSA. Written as DNA, the CDR3 is TGTGCCAGCAGCTTATTCGCAGGGGGGAATCAGCCCCAGCATTTT. Its protein product is CASSLFAGGNQPQHF.

Only one count was recorded for this clone. The chain has TRBV27 and TRBJ2-1; TRBD2 agrees at 8 bases. Germline CDR1 is MNHEY and CDR2 is SMNVEV (reference sequence). The CDR3 runs 16 residues. Losses at the gene ends were 8 bases for V and 0 bases for J; bases not matched to a gene: 9. The CDR3 bases are TGTGCCAGCGGGCTTAGCGGGGCGAGCTCCTACAATGAGCAGTTCTTC. Protein sequence: CASGLSGASSYNEQFF.

The rearrangement uses TRBV11-2 and TRBJ1-1; 9 bases are a match to TRBD1. This CDR3 contains 14 residues. Looked up from germline, CDR1 is SGHAT and CDR2 is FQNNGV. The J segment lost 10 bases and the V segment lost 4 bases, leaving 10 bases of the junction unmatched. This chain's CDR3 is CASSSHGGQGAAFF. CDR3 nucleotides: TGTGCCAGCAGCTCCCACGGGGGACAGGGAGCAGCTTTCTTT.

The chain recombines TRBV10-1 with TRBJ2-5; maybe TRBD2 (5 bases). CDR1 and CDR2 (germline): WNHNN, SYGVQD (reference sequence). The CDR3 is made up of 16 amino acids. V lost 0 bases, J lost 2 bases, and 13 bases lay in between. CDR3 sequence (DNA): TGCGCCAGCAGTGAGTCGAGGGCAGGACTTCAAGAGACCCAGTACTTC. This codes for CASSESRAGLQETQYF.

The chain combines TRBV19 with TRBJ1-5, with TRBD1 as a possible D gene (5 bases). The V gene's germline CDR1 is LNHDA and CDR2 SQIVND (reference sequence). The CDR3 contains 16 residues. Trimming cost V 7 bases and J 4 bases, with 20 bases left between them. This CDR3 is CASTLAVWAGNQPQHF. The CDR3 DNA is TGTGCCAGTACCCTAGCGGTGTGGGCAGGGAATCAGCCCCAGCATTTT.

Only one count was recorded for this clone. The V call is TRBV6-5, the J call TRBJ2-7, with D possibly being TRBD2 (5 bases). Germline V gene data show CDR1 as MNHEY and CDR2 as SVGAGI. V dropped 0 bases and J dropped 0 bases, with 6 bases sitting between them. CDR3 size: 14 residues. The CDR3 DNA reads TGTGCCAGCAGTTACTCTCGGGACTCCTACGAGCAGTACTTC. Protein sequence: CASSYSRDSYEQYF.

The chain recombines TRBV4-2 with TRBJ1-3, with 9 nucleotides matching TRBD1. CDR1 is LGHNA and CDR2 is YNFKEQ in the germline V gene. The length of the CDR3 is 14 residues. V lost 10 bases, J lost 6 bases, and 10 bases stayed unmatched. CDR3 sequence reads: CATSPGQGINTIYF. The DNA of the CDR3 is TGTGCCACCTCCCCCGGACAGGGGATAAACACCATATATTTT.

V usage is TRBV11-3 and J usage is TRBJ2-5; 7 positions agree with TRBD1. The CDR3 sequence is 13 residues long. Looked up from germline, CDR1 is SGHNT and CDR2 is YENEEA. J was trimmed by 7 bases and V by 6 bases; bases with no gene match: 8. The CDR3 here is CASRQGSLGTQYF. Here the CDR3 DNA reads TGTGCCAGCAGACAGGGGTCTTTGGGGACCCAGTACTTC. The full variable domain, rest sourced from reference TRBV11-3 and TRBJ2-5, is EAGVVQSPRYKIIEKKQPVAFWCNPISGHNTLYWYLQNLGQGPELLIRYENEEAVDDSQLPKDRFSAERLKGVDSTLKIQPAELGDSAVYLCASRQGSLGTQYFGPGTRLLVL.